This TCR beta chain stems from a study of T cell repertoires in cytomegalovirus infection. Study at large: Both recently identified HLA-C-restricted and well-studied HLA-B-restricted CMV epitopes were used in the study.

The V end lost 2 bases, the J end lost 0 bases, and 8 bases lay between the germline ends. Germline-derived CDR1 and CDR2 are ENHRY and SYGVKD. The CDR3 runs to 16 residues. TCRdb redid the calling of the reads with MiXCR, one entry per CDR3 protein. This table holds some 500,000 distinct CDR3 sequences, 30% to 40% found once. This clonotype occurred once. Antigen: not known. The chain recombines TRBV10-3 with TRBJ2-6, with D uncertain. The specimen comprised cultured PBMCs, sampled from culture after CMV antigen stimulation. The receptor was derived from a human donor in good health (CMV status not recorded). Some clones in this sample may be carry-over from other donors' samples. The CDR3 loop reads CAISEGGFSGANVLTF. CDR3 DNA sequence: TGTGCCATCAGTGAGGGCGGATTCTCTGGGGCCAACGTCCTGACTTTC.